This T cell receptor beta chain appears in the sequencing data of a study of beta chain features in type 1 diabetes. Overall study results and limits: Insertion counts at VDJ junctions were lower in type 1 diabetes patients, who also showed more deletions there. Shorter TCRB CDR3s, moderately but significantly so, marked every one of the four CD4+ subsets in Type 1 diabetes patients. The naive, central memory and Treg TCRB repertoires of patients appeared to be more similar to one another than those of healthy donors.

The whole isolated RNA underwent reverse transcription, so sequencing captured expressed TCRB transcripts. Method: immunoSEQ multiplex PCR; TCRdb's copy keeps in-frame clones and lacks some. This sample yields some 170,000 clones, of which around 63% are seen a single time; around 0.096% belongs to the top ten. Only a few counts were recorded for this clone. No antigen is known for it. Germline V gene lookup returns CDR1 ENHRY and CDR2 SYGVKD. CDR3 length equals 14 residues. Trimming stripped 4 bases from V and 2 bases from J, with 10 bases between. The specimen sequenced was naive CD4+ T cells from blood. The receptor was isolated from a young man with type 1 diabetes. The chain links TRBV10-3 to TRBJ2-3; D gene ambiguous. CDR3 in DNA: TGTGCCATCAGTGGTCGTCAATCCACAGATACGCAGTATTTT. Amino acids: CAISGRQSTDTQYF.